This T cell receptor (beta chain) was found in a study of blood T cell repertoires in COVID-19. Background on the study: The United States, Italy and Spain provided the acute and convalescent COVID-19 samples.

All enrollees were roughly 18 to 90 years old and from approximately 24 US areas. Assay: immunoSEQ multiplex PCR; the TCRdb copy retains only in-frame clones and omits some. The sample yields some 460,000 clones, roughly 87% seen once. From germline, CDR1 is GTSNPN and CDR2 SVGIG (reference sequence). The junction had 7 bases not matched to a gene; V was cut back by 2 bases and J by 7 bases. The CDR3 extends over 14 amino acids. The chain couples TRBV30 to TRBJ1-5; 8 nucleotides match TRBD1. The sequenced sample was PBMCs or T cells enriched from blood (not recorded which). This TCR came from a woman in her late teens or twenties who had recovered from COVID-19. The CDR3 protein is CAWSPGQGGQPQHF. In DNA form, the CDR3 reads TGTGCCTGGAGTCCCGGACAGGGAGGGCAGCCCCAGCATTTT.